These 29 T cell receptor beta chains came from one sample sequenced in a study of cytomegalovirus exposure and HLA in healthy donors. Primers for the PCR totalled 60 Vbeta and 13 Jbeta. The method was immunoSEQ multiplex PCR; TCRdb's version includes in-frame clones alone and lacks a portion of them. Found here are approximately 270,000 clones, about 80% of them singletons; the top ten hold around 0.33%. The sample consisted of PBMCs. The receptors stem from a girl aged 2-10 years in good health and CMV-seronegative.

This clone was counted between two and nine times. This chain connects TRBV7-8 to TRBJ2-1, with 14 nucleotides matching TRBD2. Losses at the gene ends were 0 bases for V and 15 bases for J; bases not matched to a gene: 10. This CDR3 contains 16 residues. The V gene's germline CDR1 is SGHVS and CDR2 FQNEAQ. DNA for the CDR3: TGTGCCAGCAGCTTAGCGGCGGGGACTAGCGGGAGTCGATGGTTCTTC. Amino acids: CASSLAAGTSGSRWFF.

The chain has TRBV28 and TRBJ1-1, with D possibly matching TRBD1 (6 bases). Per germline, CDR1 MDHEN and CDR2 SYDVKM. CDR3 length equals 15 residues. Trimming left V 7 bases short and J 4 bases short, with 19 bases between. The CDR3 sequence is CASTPGRGRATEAFF. The CDR3, as DNA: TGTGCCAGCACCCCTGGTAGGGGGAGGGCCACTGAAGCTTTCTTT. The full variable domain, its missing parts supplied by reference TRBV28 and TRBJ1-1, is DVKVTQSSRYLVKRTGEKVFLECVQDMDHENMFWYRQDPGLGLRLIYFSYDVKMKEKGDIPEGYSVSREKKERFSLILESASTNQTSMYLCASTPGRGRATEAFFGQGTRLTVV.

For this clone: The same CDR3 arises from other DNA sequences in this sample as well. The rearrangement links TRBV28 to TRBJ1-5; D is ambiguous. The CDR3 runs to 14 residues. Germline V lookup: CDR1 MDHEN, CDR2 SYDVKM. The germline V and J ends were trimmed by 3 bases and 0 bases, with 6 bases remaining between them. Written as DNA, the CDR3 is TGTGCCAGCAGTTTTCAGATTAGCAATCAGCCCCAGCATTTT. Translation gives CASSFQISNQPQHF.

This sequence joins TRBV5-1 and TRBJ1-6; 8 nucleotides align to TRBD1. CDR1 and CDR2 (germline): SGHRS, YFSETQ. The length of the CDR3 is 17 residues. V lost 0 bases to trimming and J lost 8 bases; unmatched junction nucleotides: 10. CDR3 loop: CASSLGWTGSKDSPLHF. In nucleotides, the CDR3 is TGCGCCAGCAGCTTGGGTTGGACAGGGTCAAAGGATTCACCCCTCCACTTT.

The V and J genes are TRBV27 and TRBJ2-1; 8 nucleotides match TRBD1. V lost 6 bases, J lost 7 bases, and 5 bases stayed unmatched. The germline CDR1 and CDR2 sequences are MNHEY and SMNVEV (reference sequence). The CDR3 loop spans 13 amino acids. The CDR3 DNA sequence: TGTGCCAGCAGGGGACAGGTTGGGAATGAGCAGTTCTTC. Amino acids: CASRGQVGNEQFF.

The chain carries TRBV6-5 and TRBJ1-2, with D perhaps matching TRBD1 (6 bases). Trimming shortened V by 2 bases and J by 8 bases, and 12 bases separated the two germline ends. The germline V gene encodes CDR1 MNHEY and CDR2 SVGAGI. The CDR3 runs to 13 residues. CDR3 in DNA: TGTGCCAGCAGTTACACAGGGTTCGAAGGCTACACCTTC. Its translation: CASSYTGFEGYTF.

The chain recombines TRBV28 with TRBJ2-7; TRBD2 might be the D (6 bases). The CDR3 length is 10 residues. The V gene's germline CDR1 is MDHEN and CDR2 SYDVKM. The V end lost 9 bases, the J end lost 5 bases, and 8 bases lay between the germline ends. The CDR3 protein is CASGGNEQYF. The CDR3 nucleotides are TGTGCCAGTGGGGGGAACGAGCAGTACTTC.

The chain combines TRBV29-1 with TRBJ2-7; possible D gene TRBD1, 6 bases. V was clipped by 3 bases and J by 3 bases, with 12 bases between them. The CDR3 runs 13 residues. Germline V lookup: CDR1 SQVTM, CDR2 ANQGSEA. CDR3 loop: CSVEEEGGYEQYF. DNA of the CDR3: TGCAGCGTTGAGGAGGAAGGGGGCTACGAGCAGTACTTC.

This chain uses TRBV9 with TRBJ2-7; possibly TRBD1 for D (6 bases). The V end lost 0 bases, the J end lost 5 bases, and 18 bases lay between the germline ends. The CDR3 contains 16 residues. The germline V gene has CDR1 SGDLS and CDR2 YYNGEE. Here the CDR3 reads CASSVAPDRRQDEQYF. Written as DNA, the CDR3 is TGTGCCAGCAGCGTAGCGCCCGACAGAAGACAGGACGAGCAGTACTTC.

As concerns this clone: Its ends do not fully match the called genes, so a read error is possible. The chain has TRBV28 and TRBJ1-4, with no clear D. CDR1 and CDR2 (germline): MDHEN, SYDVKM. There are 12 residues in the CDR3. CDR3 protein: CASSSPNEKLFF. The CDR3 bases are TGTGCCAGCAGTTCGCCTAACGAAAAACTGTTTTTT.

The chain carries TRBV4-2 and TRBJ1-1, with a possible D match to TRBD1 (5 bases). Germline V gene data show CDR1 as LGHNA and CDR2 as YNFKEQ. V lost 2 bases to trimming and J lost 3 bases, with 13 bases between them. The CDR3 consists of 15 residues. CDR3 sequence reads: CASSQPTDTDTEAFF. CDR3 sequence (DNA): TGTGCCAGCAGCCAACCAACGGACACCGACACTGAAGCTTTCTTT.

This clone has just a few counts. This chain links TRBV28 with TRBJ1-2; the D is unclear. Germline V lookup: CDR1 MDHEN, CDR2 SYDVKM. CDR3 size: 14 residues. Trimming shortened V by 2 bases and J by 0 bases, and 7 bases separated the two germline ends. The CDR3 region has the DNA TGTGCCAGCAGTTTAGCCAGAACTAACTATGGCTACACCTTC. This gives the protein CASSLARTNYGYTF.

A note on this clone: At one boundary the junction diverges from the germline segment, which might be a read error. V is TRBV5-1 and J is TRBJ1-2; D gene ambiguous. Germline values: CDR1 SGHRS, CDR2 YFSETQ. The CDR3 spans 12 residues. The CDR3 sequence is CASSEGSYGYAF. CDR3 nucleotides: TGCGCCAGCAGTGAGGGCTCCTATGGCTACGCCTTC.

The chain combines TRBV2 with TRBJ2-7, with TRBD1 matching 8 bases. Germline loops: CDR1 SNHLY, CDR2 FYNNEI. CDR3 length equals 13 residues. With V trimmed by 7 bases and J by 3 bases, 5 bases remained unmatched. CDR3 loop: CASTEGTGYEQYF. In DNA form, the CDR3 reads TGTGCCAGCACGGAGGGGACAGGCTACGAGCAGTACTTC.

The rearrangement uses TRBV6-5 and TRBJ1-2, with D possibly matching TRBD1 (5 bases). The CDR3 is made up of 16 amino acids. CDR1 and CDR2 (germline): MNHEY, SVGAGI. V was cut by 4 bases and J by 6 bases, with 21 bases left in between. The CDR3 nucleotides are TGTGCCAGCAGTTTCCACCTATACCCTGCCAGGGATGGCTACACCTTC. It specifies CASSFHLYPARDGYTF.

V is TRBV6-1 and J is TRBJ1-1; D call uncertain. V gave up 8 bases and J gave up 11 bases, with 21 bases separating them. Germline V gene sequence: CDR1 MNHNS, CDR2 SASEGT. The CDR3 covers 13 residues. CDR3 protein: CASGRDISVSAFF. In nucleotides, the CDR3 is TGTGCCAGCGGGAGAGACATATCGGTGTCTGCTTTCTTT.

This clone was counted only a few times. The chain carries TRBV28 and TRBJ1-2; the D gene is possibly TRBD1 (5 bases). V was shortened by 5 bases and J by 7 bases, with 20 bases between the two germline ends. This CDR3 has 15 amino acids. Looked up from germline, CDR1 is MDHEN and CDR2 is SYDVKM. The CDR3 loop reads CASSRREGLGGGYTF. Here the CDR3 DNA reads TGTGCCAGCAGTCGCCGAGAGGGACTGGGGGGTGGCTACACCTTC.

The J gene is TRBJ2-7, the V gene TRBV27; tentative D call: TRBD1 (6 bases). Deletions cut 7 bases from V and 1 base from J, with 20 bases between. The CDR3 runs to 16 residues. CDR1 and CDR2 (germline): MNHEY, SMNVEV (reference sequence). CDR3 loop: CASIWQGPRRSYEQYF. CDR3 in DNA: TGTGCCAGCATCTGGCAGGGGCCCCGCAGATCCTACGAGCAGTACTTC.

The chain uses TRBV2 and TRBJ2-3; 7 bases align to TRBD2. V shed 3 bases, J shed 1 base, and the junction held 7 bases outside the gene matches. CDR3 size: 16 residues. CDR1 and CDR2 from the germline V gene are SNHLY and FYNNEI. This CDR3 is CASSEAGREGTDTQYF. CDR3 nucleotide sequence: TGTGCCAGCAGTGAGGCGGGGAGGGAAGGCACAGATACGCAGTATTTT.

For this clone: The junction departs from the called germline gene at one end, perhaps through a read error. V gene TRBV13 combines with J gene TRBJ1-4; 7 nucleotides align to TRBD1. CDR3 length: 14 amino acids. Per germline, CDR1 PRHDT and CDR2 FYEKMQ (reference sequence). The CDR3 DNA sequence: TGTGCCAGCAGCGCAACCTCAACCGGGACAGATAAGACTTTT. It encodes CASSATSTGTDKTF.

J is TRBJ2-2 and V is TRBV4-2; weak D call: TRBD1 (6 bases). V gave up 0 bases and J gave up 4 bases, with 9 bases separating them. Germline lookup yields CDR1 LGHNA and CDR2 YNFKEQ. The CDR3 runs to 15 residues. The CDR3 here is CASSQELGGTGELFF. CDR3 DNA sequence: TGTGCCAGCAGCCAAGAATTAGGGGGCACCGGGGAGCTGTTTTTT.

Concerning this clone: Sequence at one end of the junction differs from germline and may be a read error. This rearrangement joins TRBV25-1 to TRBJ1-2; no clear D gene. Germline V CDR1 and CDR2: MGHDK, SYGVNS. The CDR3 is 13 amino acids. The CDR3 DNA follows: TGTGCCCGCAGTGGTTCTTTCGGGAATGGCTACACCTTC. Protein product: CARSGSFGNGYTF.

J is TRBJ2-3 and V is TRBV5-1; possible D gene TRBD1, 7 bases. Between the trimmed V and J ends, which lost 5 bases and 4 bases, there was a span of 20 bases. Looked up from germline, CDR1 is SGHRS and CDR2 is YFSETQ. The CDR3 covers 16 residues. This CDR3 reads CASSPTRGRWADTQYF. Written as DNA, the CDR3 is TGCGCCAGCAGTCCGACCAGGGGGAGGTGGGCAGATACGCAGTATTTT.

The rearrangement uses TRBV4-2 and TRBJ2-1; TRBD2 might be the D (5 bases). This CDR3 has 14 residues. Germline V gene data show CDR1 as LGHNA and CDR2 as YNFKEQ. Trimming stripped 0 bases from V and 4 bases from J, with 7 bases between. The CDR3 is CASSQEEAYNEQFF. CDR3 nucleotides: TGTGCCAGCAGCCAAGAGGAGGCTTACAATGAGCAGTTCTTC.

A remark on this clone: The sample holds other DNA sequences that translate to the same CDR3. The chain links TRBV28 to TRBJ2-6; 7 nucleotides match TRBD1. The J segment lost 3 bases and the V segment lost 6 bases, leaving 2 bases of the junction unmatched. In germline, CDR1 is MDHEN, CDR2 SYDVKM. The CDR3 is 14 residues long. The CDR3 region is CASRTGSGANVLTF. CDR3 in DNA: TGTGCCAGCAGGACAGGGAGTGGGGCCAACGTCCTGACTTTC. Together with reference TRBV28 and TRBJ2-6, the CDR3 gives the full variable domain: DVKVTQSSRYLVKRTGEKVFLECVQDMDHENMFWYRQDPGLGLRLIYFSYDVKMKEKGDIPEGYSVSREKKERFSLILESASTNQTSMYLCASRTGSGANVLTFGAGSRLTVL.

This rearrangement joins TRBV7-6 to TRBJ2-5; 8 bases map to TRBD2. The CDR3 has 14 residues. With 5 bases clipped from V and 1 base from J, the junction kept 3 bases outside the gene matches. Looked up from germline, CDR1 is SGHVS and CDR2 is FNYEAQ. In DNA form, the CDR3 reads TGTGCCAGCAGCCGAGCGGGGGCCCAAGAGACCCAGTACTTC. Translation gives CASSRAGAQETQYF. Combining the CDR3 with reference TRBV7-6 and TRBJ2-5 gives the whole variable domain GAGVSQSPRYKVTKRGQDVALRCDPISGHVSLYWYRQALGQGPEFLTYFNYEAQQDKSGLPNDRFSAERPEGSISTLTIQRTEQRDSAMYRCASSRAGAQETQYFGPGTRLLVL.

This clone was counted a single time. This rearrangement joins TRBV4-1 to TRBJ1-6; 7 positions match TRBD1. CDR1 and CDR2 (germline): MGHRA, YSYEKL. The CDR3 sequence is 15 residues long. Trimming at V came to 1 base and at J to 6 bases, leaving 3 bases not matched to a gene. The CDR3 coding sequence is TGCGCCAGCAGCCAAGTTCCAGGGGGTAATTCACCCCTCCACTTT. It encodes CASSQVPGGNSPLHF.

This sequence joins TRBV14 and TRBJ2-1; TRBD2 aligns across 11 bases. There are 18 residues in the CDR3. Germline assignment: CDR1 SGHDN and CDR2 FVKESK. After removal of 0 bases from V and 8 bases from J, the junction contained 12 bases not matched to a gene. The CDR3 DNA is TGTGCCAGCAGCCAAGACTTCGCTAGCGGGAGGTTGGTGGATGAGCAGTTCTTC. This sequence encodes CASSQDFASGRLVDEQFF.

V usage is TRBV7-6 and J usage is TRBJ1-2, with a tentative D call TRBD1 (5 bases). The CDR3 is 12 residues long. Germline V lookup: CDR1 SGHVS, CDR2 FNYEAQ. V lost 5 bases and J lost 4, with 8 bases in between. DNA for the CDR3: TGTGCCAGCAGCAGCGACAGCTATGGCTACACCTTC. Encoded protein: CASSSDSYGYTF.